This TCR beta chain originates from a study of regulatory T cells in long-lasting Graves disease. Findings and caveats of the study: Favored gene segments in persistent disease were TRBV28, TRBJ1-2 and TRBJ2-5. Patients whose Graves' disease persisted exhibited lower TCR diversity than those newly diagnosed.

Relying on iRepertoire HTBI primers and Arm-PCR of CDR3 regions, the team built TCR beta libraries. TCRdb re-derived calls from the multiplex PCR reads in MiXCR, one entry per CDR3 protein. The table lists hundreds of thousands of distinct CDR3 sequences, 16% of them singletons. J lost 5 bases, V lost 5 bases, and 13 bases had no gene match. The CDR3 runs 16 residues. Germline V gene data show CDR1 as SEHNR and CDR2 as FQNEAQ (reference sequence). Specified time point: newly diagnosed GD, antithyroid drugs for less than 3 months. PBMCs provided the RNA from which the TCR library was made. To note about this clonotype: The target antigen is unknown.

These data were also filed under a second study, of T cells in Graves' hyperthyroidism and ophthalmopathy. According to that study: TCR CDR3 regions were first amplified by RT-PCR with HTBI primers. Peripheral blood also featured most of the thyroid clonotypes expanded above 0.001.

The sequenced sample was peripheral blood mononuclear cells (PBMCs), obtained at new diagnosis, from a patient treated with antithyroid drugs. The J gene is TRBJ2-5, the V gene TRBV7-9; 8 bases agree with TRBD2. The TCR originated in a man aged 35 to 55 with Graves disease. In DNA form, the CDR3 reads TGTGCCAGCAGCCTCACCCGGGGGGGTTATTGGGAGACCCAGTACTTC. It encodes CASSLTRGGYWETQYF.